This TCR beta chain was found in a study of CD8 T cells in Susac syndrome. The authors carried out high-throughput sequencing of TCR beta. They applied it to CD8+ and CD4+ T cells obtained from blood. In contrast to the negatively isolated CD8+ and CD4+ T cells, TEMRA cells were FACS-enriched. With respect to this clonotype: Its antigen remains unknown.

After extraction with the RNeasy kit, roughly 0.45 to 1 ug of the RNA was reverse transcribed using random hexamers. immunoSEQ multiplex PCR amplified TCR beta CDR3 across 54 Vbeta, 13 Jbeta. MiXCR, run by TCRdb on the immunoSEQ multiplex PCR reads, gives a single entry per CDR3 protein. Of about 100,000 distinct CDR3 sequences listed, approximately 95% were seen once; the top ten hold 0.3%. Germline CDR1 reads MGHRA; CDR2 reads YSYEKL. V gave up 0 bases and J gave up 5 bases, with 13 bases separating them. CDR3 length: 15 residues. Study findings and constraints: The total CD8+ repertoires contained approximately 16 Susac-specific public clones, and the CD8+ TEMRA repertoires contained roughly 5.

The sequence was obtained from a human donor with Susac syndrome. The chain recombines TRBV4-1 with TRBJ2-5, with D possibly called TRBD1 or TRBD2 (5 bases each). The sample comprised CD8+ T cells from PBMCs. This chain's CDR3 is CASSQDAGEGETQYF. The CDR3 DNA reads TGCGCCAGCAGCCAAGACGCAGGCGAGGGGGAGACCCAGTACTTC.